A single sample is the source of the 22 T cell receptor beta chains below, sequenced in a study of CD8+CD57+ T cells in acquired aplastic anemia (dated by TCRdb to the late 2010s). TCRdb records Illumina HiSeq 2000 as the sequencer. TCR beta VDJ combination and CDR3 sequence profiling used genomic DNA as the template. TCRdb ran its own pipeline on the public reads, namely fastp trimming at Q25 and MiXCR clone calling, and kept in-frame beta chains. Entries that share a CDR3 protein sequence are merged under the most common genes and DNA. The sample records about 180,000 distinct CDR3 sequences, around 45% of which are singletons. Approximately 3% of the sample lies in the top ten. Material for sequencing was sorted CD4+, CD8+, or CD8+CD57+ T cells (not recorded which) from PBMCs. These receptors were obtained from a human donor in good health.

This clonotype was seen ten or more times. This chain connects TRBV9 to TRBJ2-5; TRBD2 matches at 11 bases. This CDR3 is built from 16 residues. With V trimmed by 0 bases and J by 5 bases, 6 bases remained unmatched. Germline loops: CDR1 SGDLS, CDR2 YYNGEE. CDR3 sequence (DNA): TGTGCCAGCAGCGTAGGGATACTAGCGGGAGACGAGACCCAGTACTTC. As protein: CASSVGILAGDETQYF.

This clonotype was detected many times. V is TRBV4-3 and J is TRBJ1-2; D gene ambiguous. V lost 1 base and J lost 4, with 13 bases in between. This CDR3 spans 15 amino acids. The germline V gene encodes CDR1 LGHNA and CDR2 YSLEER. CDR3 DNA sequence: TGCGCCAGCAGCCAAGGGGAAGATCTCTCCTATGGCTACACCTTC. This encodes CASSQGEDLSYGYTF.

Concerning this clonotype itself: This could be a read error, since a much larger clone is one nucleotide away. The genes are TRBV5-1 and TRBJ2-1; the match to TRBD1 covers 9 bases. This CDR3 region has 16 residues. From germline, CDR1 is SGHRS and CDR2 YFSETQ. The CDR3 sequence is CASSHQPQGAGNVQFF. In DNA, the CDR3 is TGCGCCAGCAGCCACCAACCACAGGGGGCGGGCAATGTGCAGTTCTTC.

Comments on this clonotype: One junction end disagrees with the germline gene, perhaps due to a read error. The chain is built from TRBV6-5 and TRBJ2-5; 7 nucleotides match TRBD1. This CDR3 region has 15 residues. The germline V gene has CDR1 MNHEY and CDR2 SVGAGI. CDR3 nucleotide sequence: TGTGTCAGCAGTTACTCGGGACAGCCGAAAGAGACCCAGTACTTC. Translation gives CVSSYSGQPKETQYF.

This clonotype has a count of ten or more. This sequence joins TRBV15 and TRBJ2-2, with D uncertain. Trimming removed 2 bases from V and 6 bases from J, with 13 bases in between. The CDR3 totals 15 residues. The V gene's germline CDR1 is LNHNV and CDR2 YYDKDF (reference sequence). The CDR3 here is CATSRLGTVAGELFF. DNA of the CDR3: TGTGCCACCAGCAGACTGGGAACAGTGGCCGGGGAGCTGTTTTTT.

The V gene is TRBV9, the J gene TRBJ2-1, with 15 bases aligning to TRBD2. The CDR3 runs 16 residues. Per the germline V gene, CDR1 is SGDLS and CDR2 is YYNGEE. Trimming took 0 bases from V and 9 from J; bases not matched to a gene: 4. The CDR3 protein is CASSVGGLAGGGEQFF. Here the CDR3 DNA reads TGTGCCAGCAGCGTAGGAGGACTAGCGGGAGGGGGTGAGCAGTTCTTC.

The sample holds many counts of this clonotype. J is TRBJ1-1 and V is TRBV12-3 or TRBV12-4, with TRBD1 identical over 7 bases. V lost 5 bases and J lost 3; bases outside the gene matches: 9. CDR3 length: 15 amino acids. The CDR3 DNA sequence: TGTGCCAGCAGTGCTCGGACAGGCCAGTACACTGAAGCTTTCTTT. Translated: CASSARTGQYTEAFF.

V gene TRBV16 combines with J gene TRBJ1-2; maybe TRBD1 (6 bases). From germline, CDR1 is KGHSY and CDR2 FQNENV. The V and J ends lost 0 bases and 2 bases respectively, with 10 bases between them. The CDR3 has 15 amino acids. The chain's CDR3 is CASSQSETGNYGYTF. The DNA of the CDR3 is TGTGCCAGCAGCCAATCGGAAACAGGGAACTATGGCTACACCTTC.

The chain joins TRBV15 to TRBJ2-2; the D gene is possibly TRBD1 (6 bases). This CDR3 is built from 15 residues. Germline V gene sequence: CDR1 LNHNV, CDR2 YYDKDF (reference sequence). Trimming removed 0 bases at V and 3 bases at J, with 8 bases between. Written as DNA, the CDR3 is TGTGCCACCAGCAGAGACAGGGGCGACACCGGGGAGCTGTTTTTT. Protein sequence: CATSRDRGDTGELFF.

As for this clonotype: A read error may be the cause here, since a much bigger clone is one base away. J is TRBJ2-7 and V is TRBV11-2, with 9 bases that match TRBD1. Per the germline V gene, CDR1 is SGHAT and CDR2 is FQNNGV. This CDR3 is 14 amino acids long. This CDR3 is CASSFRDRAYERYF. The CDR3 DNA is TGTGCCAGCAGCTTCCGGGACAGGGCCTACGAGCGGTACTTC.

This clonotype was counted ten times or more. This chain links TRBV5-1 with TRBJ1-4; 9 bases fit TRBD1. This CDR3 is built from 14 residues. Germline V gene data show CDR1 as SGHRS and CDR2 as YFSETQ. Losses at the gene ends were 3 bases for V and 6 bases for J; bases not matched to a gene: 3. CDR3 residues: CASSSGQGDEKLFF. The CDR3 DNA reads TGCGCCAGCAGCTCGGGACAGGGAGATGAAAAACTGTTTTTT.

This clonotype was seen repeatedly, ten times or more. The rearrangement joins TRBV6-6 to TRBJ1-5; D call uncertain. The CDR3 runs 14 residues. Trimming shortened V by 6 bases and J by 0 bases, and 9 bases separated the two germline ends. Germline V lookup: CDR1 MNHNY, CDR2 SVGAGI (reference sequence). The CDR3 DNA reads as TGTGCCAGCAGCCCCGAGTATAGCAATCAGCCCCAGCATTTT. This codes for CASSPEYSNQPQHF.

This clonotype was detected only once. A much larger clone lies a single base off, so this may be a read error. The J gene is TRBJ2-1, the V gene TRBV12-3 or TRBV12-4; no clear D. With 1 base removed from V and 0 bases from J, the gap between germline ends came to 10 bases. The CDR3 spans 16 residues. The DNA of the CDR3 is TGTGCCAGCAGTTTAGGGGCCATAAGCTCCTACAATGAGCAGTTCTTC. Amino acids: CASSLGAISSYNEQFF.

This clonotype has a count of ten or more. This chain uses TRBV30 with TRBJ1-1; D call uncertain. The CDR3 totals 11 residues. CDR1 and CDR2 (germline): GTSNPN, SVGIG (reference sequence). Trimming took 4 bases from V and 0 from J, leaving 3 bases between them. The CDR3 DNA follows: TGTGCCTGGAAAGTGAACACTGAAGCTTTCTTT. Translated, it gives CAWKVNTEAFF.

This clonotype has just one count. The rearrangement joins TRBV5-4 to TRBJ1-2; 7 bases match TRBD1. The CDR3 consists of 13 residues. The ends lost 2 bases at V and 9 bases at J; junction bases unmatched: 7. CDR1 SGHNT and CDR2 YYREEE come from the germline V gene (reference sequence). The CDR3 is CASSLFGTESYTF. The CDR3 coding sequence is TGTGCCAGCAGCTTATTTGGGACAGAGAGCTACACCTTC.

This clonotype was observed at least ten times. V and J are TRBV2 and TRBJ1-6; D gene unclear. CDR1 and CDR2 from the germline V gene are SNHLY and FYNNEI. The CDR3 has 13 residues. The V gene lost 3 bases and the J gene lost 10 bases, with 10 bases spanning the gap. The CDR3 protein is CASSDGNWSPLHF. The CDR3 DNA is TGTGCCAGCAGTGATGGCAATTGGTCACCCCTCCACTTT.

This clonotype was seen ten or more times. The chain recombines TRBV7-3 with TRBJ2-4, with D possibly matching TRBD1 (8 bases). Per the germline V gene, CDR1 is SGHTA and CDR2 is FQGTGA. Trimming left V 5 bases short and J 8 bases short, with 13 bases between. This CDR3 comprises 13 residues. The CDR3 sequence is CASSTGGGDIQYF. The CDR3 DNA reads as TGTGCCAGCAGCACAGGGGGGGGTGACATTCAGTACTTC. The full variable domain, completed using reference TRBV7-3 and TRBJ2-4, is GAGVSQTPSNKVTEKGKYVELRCDPISGHTALYWYRQSLGQGPEFLIYFQGTGAADDSGLPNDRFFAVRPEGSVSTLKIQRTERGDSAVYLCASSTGGGDIQYFGAGTRLSVL.

The chain recombines TRBV6-6 with TRBJ2-3; tentatively, D is TRBD2 (6 bases). The ends were cut back, 3 bases at V and 5 bases at J, with 15 bases in the middle. This CDR3 is 15 amino acids long. Per germline, CDR1 MNHNY and CDR2 SVGAGI (reference sequence). The CDR3 nucleotides read TGTGCCAGCAGTTATTCGGGGGAAGCCCGAGATACGCAGTATTTT. Translation gives CASSYSGEARDTQYF.

The chain carries TRBV25-1 and TRBJ1-2; weak D call: TRBD1 (6 bases). This CDR3 region has 16 residues. Trimming stripped 5 bases from V and 2 bases from J, with 18 bases between. The V gene's germline CDR1 is MGHDK and CDR2 SYGVNS. CDR3 residues: CASSYEPGHNNYGYTF. The CDR3 DNA sequence: TGTGCCAGCAGTTACGAACCGGGACACAACAACTATGGCTACACCTTC.

This chain connects TRBV4-1 to TRBJ2-1; 10 bases line up with TRBD2. Unmatched junction bases numbered 6, after V lost 2 bases and J lost 5 bases. The CDR3 covers 16 residues. CDR1 is MGHRA, CDR2 YSYEKL, per germline. The CDR3: CASSQTLAGEDNEQFF. DNA of the CDR3: TGCGCCAGCAGCCAAACCCTAGCGGGGGAAGACAATGAGCAGTTCTTC.

This chain uses TRBV15 with TRBJ2-7, with D possibly being TRBD1 (7 bases). V lost 0 bases, J lost 5 bases, and 17 bases lay in between. From germline, CDR1 is LNHNV and CDR2 YYDKDF (reference sequence). The CDR3 is 16 amino acids. The CDR3 sequence: CATSRDPTGEVDEQYF. CDR3 bases: TGTGCCACCAGCAGAGATCCCACAGGGGAGGTCGACGAGCAGTACTTC.

The genes are TRBV20-1 and TRBJ2-4, with D tentatively TRBD2 (5 bases). Germline CDR1 DFQATT, CDR2 SNEGSKA (reference sequence). This CDR3 region has 15 residues. The V and J ends lost 0 bases and 5 bases respectively, with 14 bases between them. In DNA form, the CDR3 reads TGCAGTGCTAGAGATCCGGGCGGGCAGGAAAACATTCAGTACTTC. Residues: CSARDPGGQENIQYF.